Sequencing of this TCR beta chain was carried out in a study of tissue T cells after allogeneic stem cell transplantation. Study results and caveats: TCR repertoires tracked anatomic similarity, regardless of disease or transplant status.

The time point denotes: mouse harvest day 7 after allogeneic transplant. Tail vein injection delivered 10^7 T-cell-depleted bone marrow cells and 10^6 splenic CD5+ T cells. Mice had MHC-mismatched B6 into BALB/c GVHD, sampled day 7 or 14. V lost 5 bases and J lost 0, with 12 bases in between. Germline values: CDR1 SNHLY, CDR2 FYNGKV (reference sequence). The length of the CDR3 is 15 residues. Comment on this clone: Its target is unknown. Gene names and germline match the mouse. The observed sequence ends 1 residue before the CDR3 terminus, with the missing tail filled in from the germline J gene.

Clones were read by immunoSEQ multiplex PCR, and TCRdb kept only the in-frame ones, dropping some. This table has 6,400 or so clones, roughly 50% appearing once. The origin of this receptor is a female BALB/c mouse given C57BL/6 T cells with graft-versus-host disease after an allogeneic hematopoietic cell transplant. This sequence joins TRBV3 and TRBJ2-5; D perhaps matches TRBD2 (6 bases). Sequenced material: lymph node tissue. CDR3 bases read: TGTGCCAGCAGCCCCGTCTGGGGAAACCAAGACACCCAGTAC. Translating gives CASSPVWGNQDTQY. The entire CDR3 sequence reads CASSPVWGNQDTQYF.